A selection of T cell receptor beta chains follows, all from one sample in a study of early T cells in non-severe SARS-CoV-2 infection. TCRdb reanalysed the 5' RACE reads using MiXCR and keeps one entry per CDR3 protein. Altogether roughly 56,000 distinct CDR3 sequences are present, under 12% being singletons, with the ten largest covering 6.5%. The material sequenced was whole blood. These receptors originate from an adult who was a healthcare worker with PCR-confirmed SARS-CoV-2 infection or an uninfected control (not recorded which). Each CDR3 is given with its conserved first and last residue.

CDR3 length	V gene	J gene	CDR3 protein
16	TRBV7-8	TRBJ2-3	CASSLAALVSTDTQYF
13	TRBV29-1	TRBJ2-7	CSVERQEPYEQYF
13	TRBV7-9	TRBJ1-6	CASSSYRGSPLHF
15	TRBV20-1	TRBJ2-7	CSARPPTSGWSEQYF
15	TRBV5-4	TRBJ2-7	CASSQRGQGLYEQYF
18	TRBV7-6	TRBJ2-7	CASSLGLAGVESVNEQYF
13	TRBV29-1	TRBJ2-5	CSVDSGLGETQYF
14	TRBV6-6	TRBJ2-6	CASSPISGANVLTF
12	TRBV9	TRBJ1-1	CASSPQGAKAFF
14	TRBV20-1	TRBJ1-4	CSARDWAGGEKLFF
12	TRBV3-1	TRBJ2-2	CASSPVTGELFF
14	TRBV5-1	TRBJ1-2	CASTQDSSGYGYTF
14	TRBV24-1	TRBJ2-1	CATSDSGTSRSAFF
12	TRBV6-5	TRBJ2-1	CASSYQTNEQFF
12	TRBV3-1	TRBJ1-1	CASSQDAGEAFF
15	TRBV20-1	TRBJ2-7	CSARVATDSSYEQYF
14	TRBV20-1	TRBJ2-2	CSAVDRAKRGELFF
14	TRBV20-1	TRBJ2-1	CSARTSGHYNEQFF
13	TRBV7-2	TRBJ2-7	CASSLKGSKVKYF
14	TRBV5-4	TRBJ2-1	CASSEGTSVNEQFF
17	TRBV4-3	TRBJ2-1	CASSPGVAGTLYNEQFF
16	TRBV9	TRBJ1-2	CASSVDPTGGPYGYTF
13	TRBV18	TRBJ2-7	CASSDGITYEQYF
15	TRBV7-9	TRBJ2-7	CASSHGQGEEDEQYF
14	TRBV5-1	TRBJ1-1	CASSLEPANTEAFF
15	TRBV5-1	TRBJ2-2	CASSSRQDTTGELFF